The rows below give T cell receptor beta chains drawn from one sample of a study of neurological immune-mediated disorders. TCRdb reprocessed the 5' RACE reads with MiXCR, giving one entry per CDR3 protein. The sample lists about 30,000 distinct CDR3 sequences, roughly 15% seen once, with 27% in the top ten. The sample was PBMCs. Receptors were obtained from a man aged 65 to 85 in good health. CDR3s include the opening cysteine and the closing phenylalanine or tryptophan. A D gene is named only where the DNA matches it firmly. Clone size is given for some rows only: seen once, a few or many times, or a class if the clone is expanded.

>TRBJ2-1|TRBV5-1|TRBD2|.
TGCGCCAGCAGCTGGAACGGGAGGGCCGGCGACAATGAGCAGTTCTTT
CASSWNGRAGDNEQFF
>TRBJ2-1|TRBV5-1|.|many
TGCGCCAGCAGCACGGACAGCTTCCTTGAGCAGTTCTTC
CASSTDSFLEQFF
>TRBJ2-2|TRBV5-1|TRBD1|many
TGCGCCAGCAGCGGCCAACAGGGGGGAACCGGGGAGCTGTTTTTT
CASSGQQGGTGELFF
>TRBJ2-1|TRBV6-2/TRBV6-3|TRBD2|.
TGTGCCAGCAGTTGGGGTTCCGCCTTGCGGGGGGGCCGGGAGCAGTTCTTC
CASSWGSALRGGREQFF
>TRBJ1-1|TRBV29-1|TRBD1|many
TGCAGCGTAGGGGGGGACAGCAAACGTGGAGCTTTCTTT
CSVGGDSKRGAFF
>TRBJ1-2|TRBV6-1|TRBD1|many
TGTGCCAGCGATACAGGGGAAAGCTATGGCTACACCTTC
CASDTGESYGYTF
>TRBJ1-2|TRBV12-3/TRBV12-4|.|.
TGTGCCAGACCAGAAGGACAGTCATCGTCAACCTTC
CARPEGQSSSTF
>TRBJ2-3|TRBV20-1|.|.
TGCAGTGCTCTGAGGCCTAGCGCGAATACGCAGTATTTT
CSALRPSANTQYF
>TRBJ2-3|TRBV20-1|.|many
TGCAGTGCTAGAGCGGCAGATATCACAGATACGCAGTATTTT
CSARAADITDTQYF
>TRBJ1-2|TRBV7-2|TRBD1|many
TGTGCCAGCAGCTTAGAATTAGGCACAGGGGGAGCCCCCCCTGGCTACACCTTC
CASSLELGTGGAPPGYTF
>TRBJ1-5|TRBV27|.|many
TGTGCCAGCAGCTTCACAGGGCCTAGCAATCAGCCCCAGCATTTT
CASSFTGPSNQPQHF
>TRBJ2-1|TRBV11-2|TRBD1|few
TGTGCCAGCAGCTTAGGCTATAACAGGGGGCACTTC
CASSLGYNRGHF
>TRBJ2-1|TRBV20-1|TRBD2|medium-sized
TGCAGTGCTAGAGATGGGACTAGCGGCTACAATGAGCAGTTCTTC
CSARDGTSGYNEQFF
>TRBJ2-3|TRBV28|TRBD2|many
TGTGCCAGCAGTTCCGGACTAGCGGGCCCTTCAGATACGCAGTATTTT
CASSSGLAGPSDTQYF
>TRBJ2-3|TRBV20-1|.|many
TGCAGTGCTAGGCCCCCTAAGGGGAGTTATACAGATACGCAGTATTTT
CSARPPKGSYTDTQYF
>TRBJ2-2|TRBV5-5|TRBD1|.
TGTGCCACCAGCTCCGGGACAGGGAGAGCCGGGGAGCAGTTTTTT
CATSSGTGRAGEQFF
>TRBJ2-5|TRBV20-1|TRBD1|.
TGCAGTGCTCCTAAACAGGGGGCAGAGACCCACTACTTC
CSAPKQGAETHYF
>TRBJ2-7|TRBV9|.|many
TGTGCCAGCAGCGTAGAGGGGACGGCCTCCCCCTACGAGCAGTACTTC
CASSVEGTASPYEQYF
>TRBJ2-2|TRBV20-1|TRBD1|.
TGCAGTGCTCCCGGGACAGGAACCACCGTGGAGCTGTTTTTT
CSAPGTGTTVELFF
>TRBJ2-1|TRBV29-1|TRBD2|many
TGCAGCGTGCCCTCGACTAGCGGGAGTGAGCAGTTCTTC
CSVPSTSGSEQFF
>TRBJ1-1|TRBV20-1|.|many
TGCAGTGCTAGAGATCATAGGCAGGGAGTCACTGAAGCTTTCTTT
CSARDHRQGVTEAFF
>TRBJ2-7|TRBV18|.|few
TGTGCCAGCTCACCCGTAGAGTACCCCGCCTACGAGCAGTACTTC
CASSPVEYPAYEQYF
>TRBJ2-2|TRBV11-2|TRBD2|.
TGTGCCAGCAGCTTAGCCCGGACTAGCGGGAGGGCCGGGGAGCTGTTTTTT
CASSLARTSGRAGELFF
>TRBJ2-5|TRBV5-6|TRBD1|many
TGTGCCAGCAGCTTGGCCGGACAGGGAAATTCCCTACGGGCCCAGTACTTC
CASSLAGQGNSLRAQYF
>TRBJ2-7|TRBV7-2|.|many
TGTGCCAGCAGCTTATCCTCTTGGGGGGAGCAGTACTTC
CASSLSSWGEQYF
>TRBJ2-2|TRBV10-3|.|many
TGTGCCATCGGGTTCGGGGAAGTTTACACCGGGGAGCTGTTTTTT
CAIGFGEVYTGELFF
>TRBJ1-2|TRBV7-9|.|many
TGTGCCAGCAGCTTAGCAAGAAACTATGGCTACACCTTC
CASSLARNYGYTF
>TRBJ1-1|TRBV20-1|.|many
TGCAGTGCTATGGTACGGGGCGAAGCTTTCTTT
CSAMVRGEAFF
>TRBJ1-1|TRBV12-3/TRBV12-4|.|many
TGTGCCAGCAGCATAATCAGAGGGGTTGGGACTGAAGCTTTCTTT
CASSIIRGVGTEAFF
>TRBJ2-1|TRBV5-1|.|many
TGCGCCAGCAGCTTGGGAGGGGACAATGAGCAGTTCTTC
CASSLGGDNEQFF
>TRBJ1-6|TRBV6-5|.|many
TGTGCCAGCAGCAACAGGGCTTATAATTCACCCCTCCACTTT
CASSNRAYNSPLHF
>TRBJ1-6|TRBV5-1|.|many
TGCGCCAGCAGCTTGACAGGGATGAGGAATTCACCCCTCCACTTT
CASSLTGMRNSPLHF
>TRBJ1-2|TRBV5-1|.|many
TGCGCCAGCAGCGGGGACGTTGGGGGATATGGCTACACCTTC
CASSGDVGGYGYTF
>TRBJ2-7|TRBV7-2|.|many
TGTGCCAGCAGCCCCGGACTGGGGCAGTACTTC
CASSPGLGQYF
>TRBJ2-3|TRBV7-9|TRBD1|many
TGTGCCAGCAGCACTATATACAGGGGACCCACAGATACGCAGTATTTT
CASSTIYRGPTDTQYF
>TRBJ2-1|TRBV7-2|TRBD2|many
TGTGCCAGCAGCTTAGTTGGCGGGGGTGCCTACAATGAGCAGTTCTTC
CASSLVGGGAYNEQFF
>TRBJ1-3|TRBV29-1|.|many
TGCAGCGTTGCCGGGGACGCTGGAAACACCATATATTTT
CSVAGDAGNTIYF
>TRBJ2-5|TRBV11-2|.|many
TGTGCCAGCAGCTTATCCATAGAGACCCAGTACTTC
CASSLSIETQYF
>TRBJ2-2|TRBV5-1|.|many
TGCGCCAGCAGCTTGTATGGGGGCCAAACCGGGGAGCTGTTTTTT
CASSLYGGQTGELFF
>TRBJ1-5|TRBV12-3/TRBV12-4|.|many
TGTGCCAGCAGTTCCGACATCGTACAGCCCCAGCATTTT
CASSSDIVQPQHF